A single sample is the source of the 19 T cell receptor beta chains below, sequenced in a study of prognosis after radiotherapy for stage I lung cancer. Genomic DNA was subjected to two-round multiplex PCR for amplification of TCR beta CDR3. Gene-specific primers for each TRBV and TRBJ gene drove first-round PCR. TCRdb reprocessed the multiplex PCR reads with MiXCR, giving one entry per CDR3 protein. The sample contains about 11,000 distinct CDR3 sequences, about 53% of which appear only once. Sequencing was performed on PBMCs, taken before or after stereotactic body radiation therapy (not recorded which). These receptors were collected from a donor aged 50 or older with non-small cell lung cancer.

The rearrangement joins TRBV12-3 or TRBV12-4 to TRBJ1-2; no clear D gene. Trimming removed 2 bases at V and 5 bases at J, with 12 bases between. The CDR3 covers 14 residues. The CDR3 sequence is CASSLSSRGYGYTF. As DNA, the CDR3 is TGTGCCAGCAGTTTATCATCCCGTGGATATGGCTACACCTTC.

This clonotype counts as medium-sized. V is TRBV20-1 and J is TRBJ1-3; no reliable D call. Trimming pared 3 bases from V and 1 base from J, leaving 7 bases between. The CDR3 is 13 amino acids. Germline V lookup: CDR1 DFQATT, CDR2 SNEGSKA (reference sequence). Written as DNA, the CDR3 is TGCAGTGCTAGGTTCCCTTCTGGAAACACCATATATTTT. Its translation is CSARFPSGNTIYF.

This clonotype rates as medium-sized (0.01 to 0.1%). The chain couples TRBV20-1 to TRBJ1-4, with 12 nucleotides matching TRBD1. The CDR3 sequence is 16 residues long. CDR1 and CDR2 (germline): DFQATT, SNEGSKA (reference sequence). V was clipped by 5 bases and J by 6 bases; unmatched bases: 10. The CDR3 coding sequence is TGCAGTGCTGAGAAACCCCGGGACAGGGGGCATGAAAAACTGTTTTTT. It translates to CSAEKPRDRGHEKLFF.

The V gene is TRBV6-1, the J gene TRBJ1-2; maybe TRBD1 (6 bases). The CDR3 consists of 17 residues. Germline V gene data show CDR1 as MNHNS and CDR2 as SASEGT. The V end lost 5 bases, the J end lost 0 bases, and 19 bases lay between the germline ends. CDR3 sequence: CASSTGFGQPTNYGYTF. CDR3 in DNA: TGTGCCAGCAGTACGGGGTTTGGACAGCCGACTAACTATGGCTACACCTTC.

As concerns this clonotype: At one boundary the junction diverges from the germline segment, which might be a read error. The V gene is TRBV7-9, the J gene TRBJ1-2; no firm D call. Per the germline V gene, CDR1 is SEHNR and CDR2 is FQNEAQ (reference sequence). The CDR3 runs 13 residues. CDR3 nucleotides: TGTGCCAACAGCTTAGCACGGGATCGGGGCTACACCTTC. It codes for CANSLARDRGYTF. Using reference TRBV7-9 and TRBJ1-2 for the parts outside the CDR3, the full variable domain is DTGVSQNPRHKITKRGQNVTFRCDPISEHNRLYWYRQTLGQGPEFLTYFQNEAQLEKSRLLSDRFSAERPKGSFSTLEIQRTEQGDSAMYLCANSLARDRGYTFGSGTRLTVV.

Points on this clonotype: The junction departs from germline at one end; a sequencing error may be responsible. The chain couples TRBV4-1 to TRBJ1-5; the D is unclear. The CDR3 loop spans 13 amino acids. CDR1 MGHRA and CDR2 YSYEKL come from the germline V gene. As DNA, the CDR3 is TGCGCCAACAGCCAAGTCGGTCTAGGGCCCCAGCATTTT. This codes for CANSQVGLGPQHF.

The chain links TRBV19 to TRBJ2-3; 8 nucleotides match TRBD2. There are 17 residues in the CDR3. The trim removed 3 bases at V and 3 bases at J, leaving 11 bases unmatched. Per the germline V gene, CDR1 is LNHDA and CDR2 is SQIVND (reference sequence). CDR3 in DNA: TGTGCCAGTAGTATTGGAGCGGGGGCGCATAGGACAGATACGCAGTATTTT. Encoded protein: CASSIGAGAHRTDTQYF.

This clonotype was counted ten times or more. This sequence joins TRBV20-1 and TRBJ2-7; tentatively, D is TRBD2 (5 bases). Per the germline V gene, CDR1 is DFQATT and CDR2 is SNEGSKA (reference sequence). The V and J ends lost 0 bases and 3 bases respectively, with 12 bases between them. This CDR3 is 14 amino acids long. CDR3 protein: CSARDRRRHYEQYF. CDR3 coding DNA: TGCAGTGCTAGAGACCGACGGAGGCACTACGAGCAGTACTTC.

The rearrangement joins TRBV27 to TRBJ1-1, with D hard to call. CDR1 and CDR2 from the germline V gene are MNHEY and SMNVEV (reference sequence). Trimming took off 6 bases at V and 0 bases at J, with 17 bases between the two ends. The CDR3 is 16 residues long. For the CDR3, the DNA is TGTGCCAGCAGCGTAGAGGACTACCCAGTGAACACTGAAGCTTTCTTT. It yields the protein CASSVEDYPVNTEAFF.

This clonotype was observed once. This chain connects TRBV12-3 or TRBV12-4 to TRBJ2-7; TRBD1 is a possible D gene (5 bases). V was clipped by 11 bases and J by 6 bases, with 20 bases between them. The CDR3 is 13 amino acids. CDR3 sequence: CAVSFDSGTEQYF. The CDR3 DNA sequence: TGTGCCGTCAGTTTCGACAGTGGTACCGAGCAGTACTTC.

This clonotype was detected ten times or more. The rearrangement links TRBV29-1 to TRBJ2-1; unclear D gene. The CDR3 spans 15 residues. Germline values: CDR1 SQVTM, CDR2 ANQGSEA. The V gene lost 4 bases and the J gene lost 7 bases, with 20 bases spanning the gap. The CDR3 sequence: CSVVFLGSTGNEQFF. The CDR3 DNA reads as TGCAGCGTTGTTTTTTTGGGCTCCACGGGTAATGAGCAGTTCTTC.

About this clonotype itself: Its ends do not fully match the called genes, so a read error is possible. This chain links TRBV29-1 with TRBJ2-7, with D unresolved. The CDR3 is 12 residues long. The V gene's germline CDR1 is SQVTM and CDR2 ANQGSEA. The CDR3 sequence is CSVRLDSYKHYF. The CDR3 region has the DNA TGCAGCGTCAGGCTGGATTCCTACAAGCATTACTTC.

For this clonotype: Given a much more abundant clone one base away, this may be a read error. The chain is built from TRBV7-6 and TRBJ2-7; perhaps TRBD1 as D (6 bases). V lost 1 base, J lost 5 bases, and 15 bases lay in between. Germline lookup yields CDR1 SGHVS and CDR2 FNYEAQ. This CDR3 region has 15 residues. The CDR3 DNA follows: TGTGCCAGCAGCTTAGAGGGGGTATCGTCCCACGAGCAGTACTTC. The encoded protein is CASSLEGVSSHEQYF. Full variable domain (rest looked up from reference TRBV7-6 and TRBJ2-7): GAGVSQSPRYKVTKRGQDVALRCDPISGHVSLYWYRQALGQGPEFLTYFNYEAQQDKSGLPNDRFSAERPEGSISTLTIQRTEQRDSAMYRCASSLEGVSSHEQYFGPGTRLTVT.

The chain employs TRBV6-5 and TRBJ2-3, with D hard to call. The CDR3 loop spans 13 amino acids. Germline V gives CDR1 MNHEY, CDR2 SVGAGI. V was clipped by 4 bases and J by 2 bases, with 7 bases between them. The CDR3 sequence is CASSLGDTDTQYF. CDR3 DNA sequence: TGTGCCAGCAGTTTGGGTGACACAGATACGCAGTATTTT.

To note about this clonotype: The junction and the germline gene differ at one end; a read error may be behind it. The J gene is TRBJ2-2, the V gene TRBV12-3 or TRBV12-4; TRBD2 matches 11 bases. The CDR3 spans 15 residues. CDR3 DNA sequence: TGTGCCAGCAGACCTAGCGGGGGGAACCCCGGGGAGCTGTTTTTT. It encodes CASRPSGGNPGELFF.

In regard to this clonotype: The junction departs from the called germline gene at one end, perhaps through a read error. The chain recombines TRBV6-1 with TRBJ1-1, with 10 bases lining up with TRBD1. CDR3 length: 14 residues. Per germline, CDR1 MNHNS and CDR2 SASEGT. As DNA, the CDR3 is TGTCCCAGCAGTAAATCCGGACAGGGGGGCAAAGCTTTCTTT. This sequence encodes CPSSKSGQGGKAFF.

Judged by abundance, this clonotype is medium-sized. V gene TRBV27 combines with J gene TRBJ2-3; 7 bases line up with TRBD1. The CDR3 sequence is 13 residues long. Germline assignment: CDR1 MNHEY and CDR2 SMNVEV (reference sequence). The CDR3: CAGGLSSPDTQYF. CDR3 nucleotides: TGTGCAGGGGGCCTTTCCTCCCCAGATACGCAGTATTTT.

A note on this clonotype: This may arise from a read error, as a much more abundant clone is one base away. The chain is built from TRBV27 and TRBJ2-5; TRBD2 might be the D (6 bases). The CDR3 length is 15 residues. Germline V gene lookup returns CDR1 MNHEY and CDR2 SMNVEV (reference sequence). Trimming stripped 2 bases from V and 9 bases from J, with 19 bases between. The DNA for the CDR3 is TGTGCCAGCAGTTTAGCGGGGAGAGCCCTGGGGGCCCAGTACTTC. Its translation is CASSLAGRALGAQYF.

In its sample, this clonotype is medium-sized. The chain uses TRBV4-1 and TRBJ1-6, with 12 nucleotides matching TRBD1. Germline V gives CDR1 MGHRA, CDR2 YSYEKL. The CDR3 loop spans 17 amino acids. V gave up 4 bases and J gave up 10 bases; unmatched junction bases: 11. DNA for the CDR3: TGCGCCAGCAGCCGTTCCGGGACAGGGGGCTGGGAATCACCCCTCCACTTT. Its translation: CASSRSGTGGWESPLHF.